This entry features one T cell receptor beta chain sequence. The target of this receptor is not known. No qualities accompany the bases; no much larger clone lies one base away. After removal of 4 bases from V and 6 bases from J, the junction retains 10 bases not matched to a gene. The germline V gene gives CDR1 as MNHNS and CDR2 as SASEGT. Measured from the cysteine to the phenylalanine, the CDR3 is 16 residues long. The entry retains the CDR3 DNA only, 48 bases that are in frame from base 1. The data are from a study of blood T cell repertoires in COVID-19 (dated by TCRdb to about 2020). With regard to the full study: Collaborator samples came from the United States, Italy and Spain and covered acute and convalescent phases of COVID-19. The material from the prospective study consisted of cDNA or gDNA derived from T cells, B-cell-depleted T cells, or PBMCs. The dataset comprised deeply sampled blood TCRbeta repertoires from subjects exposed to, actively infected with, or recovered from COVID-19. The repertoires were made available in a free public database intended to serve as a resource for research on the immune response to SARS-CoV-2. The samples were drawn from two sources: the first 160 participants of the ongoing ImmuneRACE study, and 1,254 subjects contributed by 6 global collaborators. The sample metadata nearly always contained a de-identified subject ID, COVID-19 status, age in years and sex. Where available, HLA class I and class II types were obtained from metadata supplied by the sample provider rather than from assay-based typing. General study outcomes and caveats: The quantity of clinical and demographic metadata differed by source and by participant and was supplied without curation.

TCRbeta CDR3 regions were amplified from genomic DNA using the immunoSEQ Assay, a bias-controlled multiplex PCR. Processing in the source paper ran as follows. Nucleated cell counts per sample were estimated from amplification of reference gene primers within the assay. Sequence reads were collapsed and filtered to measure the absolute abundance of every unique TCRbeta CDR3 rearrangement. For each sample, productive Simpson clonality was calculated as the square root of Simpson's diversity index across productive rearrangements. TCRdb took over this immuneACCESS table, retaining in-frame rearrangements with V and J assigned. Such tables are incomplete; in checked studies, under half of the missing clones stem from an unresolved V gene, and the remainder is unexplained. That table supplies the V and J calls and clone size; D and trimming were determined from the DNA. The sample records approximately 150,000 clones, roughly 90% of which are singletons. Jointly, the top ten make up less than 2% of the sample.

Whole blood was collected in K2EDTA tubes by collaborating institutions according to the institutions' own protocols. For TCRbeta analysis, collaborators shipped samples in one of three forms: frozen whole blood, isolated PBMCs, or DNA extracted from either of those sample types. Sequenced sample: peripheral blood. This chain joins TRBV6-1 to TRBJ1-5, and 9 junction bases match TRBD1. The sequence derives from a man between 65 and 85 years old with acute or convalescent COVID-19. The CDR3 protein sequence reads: CASSAYPGQGGQPQHF. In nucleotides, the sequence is TGTGCCAGCAGTGCCTATCCGGGACAGGGAGGTCAGCCCCAGCATTTT.